Listed below are T cell receptor beta chains from one sample, sequenced in a study of naive and memory T cell subsets. TCRdb re-called the UMI-ligation and nested PCR reads with MiXCR, one entry per CDR3 protein. The data contain some 110,000 distinct CDR3 sequences, 35% to 45% of them singletons. The sample taken for sequencing was central memory CD4+ T cells from blood. The receptors here all came from a human donor in good health. The CDR3 runs from the conserved cysteine through the conserved F or W. Each record gives: J gene, V gene, clone size, D gene, CDR3 protein, CDR3 DNA. The D gene is left open where the match is weak. For some rows the clone size is stated as once, few or many, or as a class when expanded; others skip it.

TRBJ1-6,TRBV20-1,-,-,CSARSDARENSPLHF,TGCAGTGCTAGGTCAGACGCTCGTGAAAATTCACCCCTCCACTTT
TRBJ2-1,TRBV11-3,few,TRBD2,CASSPSAGRFDEQFF,TGTGCCAGCAGCCCGTCAGCGGGACGGTTCGATGAGCAGTTCTTC
TRBJ2-7,TRBV19,many,-,CASSGQGMSSYEQYF,TGTGCCAGTAGTGGGCAGGGGATGAGCTCCTACGAGCAGTACTTC
TRBJ2-1,TRBV2,few,TRBD2,CASTTSGHEQFF,TGTGCCAGCACGACTAGCGGGCATGAGCAGTTCTTC
TRBJ2-6,TRBV28,few,-,CASSFPGHPGANVLTF,TGTGCCAGCAGTTTCCCCGGACATCCTGGGGCCAACGTCCTGACTTTC
TRBJ1-3,TRBV5-1,-,-,CASSLGRSRLSGNTIYF,TGCGCCAGCAGCTTGGGGAGGTCAAGGCTCTCTGGAAACACCATATATTTT
TRBJ1-2,TRBV30,-,-,CAWSPRRADGYTF,TGTGCCTGGAGTCCAAGACGGGCCGATGGCTACACCTTC
TRBJ2-6,TRBV10-2,-,-,CASSEWAGMSSGANVLTF,TGCGCCAGCAGTGAATGGGCAGGAATGTCCTCTGGGGCCAACGTCCTGACTTTC
TRBJ2-4,TRBV29-1,-,-,CSVSLDKNIQYF,TGCAGCGTTAGTCTGGACAAAAACATTCAGTACTTC
TRBJ2-7,TRBV28,few,TRBD2,CASSFGGAGGMQYF,TGTGCCAGCAGTTTTGGGGGAGCGGGAGGAATGCAGTACTTC
TRBJ2-3,TRBV6-2/TRBV6-3,few,TRBD2,CASSYRDYTDTQYF,TGTGCCAGCAGTTATCGGGACTACACAGATACGCAGTATTTT
TRBJ1-5,TRBV2,-,-,CASSEVRWLQHF,TGTGCCAGCAGTGAAGTCCGTTGGCTCCAGCATTTT
TRBJ2-1,TRBV20-1,-,TRBD2,CSASEVVAGEYNEQFF,TGCAGTGCGTCAGAGGTTGTAGCGGGAGAGTACAATGAGCAGTTCTTC
TRBJ2-1,TRBV12-3/TRBV12-4,-,TRBD1,CASSQLTGGVKQFF,TGTGCCAGCAGCCAACTAACAGGGGGAGTGAAGCAGTTCTTC
TRBJ2-1,TRBV9,few,-,CASSARLGTGYNEQFF,TGTGCCAGCAGCGCCCGACTCGGGACTGGTTACAATGAGCAGTTCTTC
TRBJ2-5,TRBV20-1,-,-,CSARQGLETQYF,TGCAGTGCTAGGCAGGGGCTAGAGACCCAGTACTTC
TRBJ2-1,TRBV7-6,-,-,CASSLSPGRVVAEQFF,TGTGCCAGCAGCTTATCCCCGGGCAGGGTCGTGGCTGAGCAGTTCTTC